There are many counts of the clone carrying this T cell receptor beta chain. What it recognizes is unknown. This entry is derived from a study of tumor and adjacent non-tumor tissue in lung cancer. Study in general: Stage I to III disease affected approximately 11 men and several women aged about 31 to 85. On average, productive TCRbeta reads reached about 4.17 million per sample.

No cell sorting was done before RNA was extracted from the tissue. Chemotherapy-naive patients with new lung cancer underwent thoracic surgery in China, August–November 2014. The library came from three nested PCR rounds adapted from ARM-PCR protocols. Via MiXCR, TCRdb re-called the multiplex PCR reads, giving one row per CDR3 protein. The table records approximately 86,000 distinct CDR3 sequences, 72% of them present only once. Study-wide findings and caveats: In normal lung, the top 100 clones were significantly more dominant than in tumor.

CDR1 SGHRS and CDR2 YFSETQ come from the germline V gene. CDR3 length: 13 amino acids. Trimming pared 4 bases from V and 5 bases from J, leaving 12 bases between. This clonotype originated in a woman aged 40 to 50 with non-small cell lung cancer. J is TRBJ2-5 and V is TRBV5-1; no clear D gene. Material for sequencing was lung tumor tissue. The CDR3 here is CASSPPAQETQYF. In DNA form, the CDR3 reads TGCGCCAGCAGCCCCCCGGCCCAGGAGACCCAGTACTTC.